This T cell receptor (beta chain) was documented in a study of T cells expressing NK-cell markers. For each CDR3 protein, TCRdb gives one entry from its re-call of the 5' RACE reads, without DNA. This repertoire includes tens of thousands of distinct CDR3 sequences. Looked up from germline, CDR1 is SGDLS and CDR2 is YYNGEE. The CDR3 sequence is 16 residues long. The sequenced sample consisted of blood T cells: a sorted CD56 or NKG2C T cell subset, CD4+ or CD8+ T cells, or bulk PBMC T cells (not recorded which). The sequence was collected from a woman aged 18 to 75 in good health. V gene TRBV9 combines with J gene TRBJ2-1; absent DNA, TCRdb's TRBD2 call cannot be checked. The CDR3 sequence is CASSPFAGSGSNEQFF.